These 32 T cell receptor beta chains came from one sample sequenced in a study of tumor-infiltrating lymphocytes in primary liver carcinoma. Making TCR beta cDNA involved 400 to 600 ng total RNA and a constant-region primer. Nested multiplex PCR, run for three rounds with slightly modified ARM-PCR, yielded TCR beta libraries. TRBV1-TRBV30 forward primers paired with a C-beta reverse primer drove the first two PCR rounds, about 9 cycles each. TCRdb itself ran the multiplex PCR reads through MiXCR, one entry per CDR3 protein. The sample carries tens of thousands of distinct CDR3 sequences, about two thirds recorded once. RNA and DNA were co-extracted from around 18-30 mg of unsorted bulk tissue. The sequenced sample was liver tumor tissue from sampling region 4. Subset defined: tumor region T4, right-lateral pole. The receptors here all came from a man between 35 and 55 years old with primary liver carcinoma and hepatitis B virus infection.

The gene calls are TRBV11-2 and TRBJ2-7; weak D call: TRBD2 (5 bases). The germline V gene has CDR1 SGHAT and CDR2 FQNNGV. Trimming pared 3 bases from V and 0 bases from J, leaving 15 bases between. The CDR3 contains 16 residues. CDR3 sequence reads: CASSLGVVLSSYEQYF. The CDR3 nucleotides are TGTGCCAGCAGCTTGGGAGTAGTGCTAAGCTCCTACGAGCAGTACTTC.

Worth noting for this clonotype: Compared with germline, one end of the junction differs, possibly owing to a read error. The chain carries TRBV12-3 or TRBV12-4 and TRBJ2-3, with D unclear. The CDR3 is made up of 13 amino acids. This chain's CDR3 is CVSSPLCGDTLYF. In DNA, the CDR3 is TGTGTCAGCAGTCCACTTTGTGGAGATACGCTGTATTTT.

About this clonotype: Mismatch with germline at one junction end may stem from a read error. The V and J genes are TRBV29-1 and TRBJ2-7; weak D call: TRBD1 (5 bases). Germline V gene sequence: CDR1 SQVTM, CDR2 ANQGSEA. The CDR3 is 14 amino acids. Written as DNA, the CDR3 is TGCAGCGTTTTACATGGGGCTTTATCTTACGAGCAGTACTTT. Translating gives CSVLHGALSYEQYF.

Comments on this clonotype: A much more abundant neighbour one base away suggests this may be a read error. The rearrangement links TRBV5-1 to TRBJ2-2; possibly TRBD2 for D (5 bases). CDR3 length: 17 residues. The ends were cut back, 7 bases at V and 2 bases at J, with 21 bases in the middle. Germline-derived CDR1 and CDR2 are SGHRS and YFSETQ. Here the CDR3 reads CASGPSLGHGNTGELFF. The CDR3 coding sequence is TGCGCCAGCGGCCCTAGCCTAGGGCATGGTAACACCGGGGAGCTGTTTTTT.

Notes on this clonotype: Mismatch with germline at one junction end may stem from a read error. J is TRBJ2-3 and V is TRBV29-1, with a possible D match to TRBD2 (5 bases). This CDR3 has 12 residues. Germline assignment: CDR1 SQVTM and CDR2 ANQGSEA. Here the CDR3 reads CRVGQGGGTQYF. The CDR3 DNA reads TGCAGAGTTGGGCAAGGAGGCGGTACGCAGTATTTT.

This clonotype was observed at least ten times. Since the CDR3 does not end with the conserved phenylalanine or tryptophan, this likely comes from a read error. The J gene is TRBJ2-3, the V gene TRBV11-2, with D maybe TRBD2 (5 bases). The CDR3 is 14 amino acids. The germline V gene encodes CDR1 SGHAT and CDR2 FQNNGV. The V end was cut by 3 bases, the J end by 0 bases, with 7 bases between. The CDR3 spells CASSFRDSTDTQYC. In nucleotides, the CDR3 is TGTGCCAGCAGCTTTCGGGATAGCACAGATACGCAGTATTGT.

This clonotype was seen ten or more times. The chain links TRBV5-4 to TRBJ1-2, with D unclear. The CDR3 consists of 13 residues. The germline V and J ends were trimmed by 5 bases and 2 bases, with 10 bases remaining between them. Germline V gene lookup returns CDR1 SGHNT and CDR2 YYREEE (reference sequence). The CDR3 coding sequence is TGTGCCAGCAGTCGAGGCGGGAACTATGGCTACACCTTC. It yields the protein CASSRGGNYGYTF. Supplemented by reference TRBV5-4 and TRBJ1-2, the full variable domain reads ETGVTQSPTHLIKTRGQQVTLRCSSQSGHNTVSWYQQALGQGPQFIFQYYREEENGRGNFPPRFSGLQFPNYSSELNVNALELDDSALYLCASSRGGNYGYTFGSGTRLTVV.

J is TRBJ2-5 and V is TRBV11-2; D gene uncertain. The CDR3 runs 16 residues. The germline V gene has CDR1 SGHAT and CDR2 FQNNGV. V gave up 7 bases and J gave up 5 bases, with 23 bases separating them. CDR3 in amino acids: CASNLVPGRLQETQYF. As DNA, the CDR3 is TGTGCCAGCAACTTGGTCCCGGGCCGCCTGCAGGAGACCCAGTACTTC.

This clonotype showed up just once. Just one base apart from a much larger clone, this may be a read error. The rearrangement uses TRBV7-9 and TRBJ2-3; 7 bases map to TRBD2. Trimming took 5 bases from V and 2 from J; bases not matched to a gene: 16. The CDR3 extends over 18 amino acids. CDR1 and CDR2 from the germline V gene are SEHNR and FQNEAQ (reference sequence). The DNA of the CDR3 is TGTGCCAGCAGCCCCACTCTGGGGGGGGGTCGTCTCACAGATACGCAGTATTTT. It encodes CASSPTLGGGRLTDTQYF.

The chain couples TRBV29-1 to TRBJ2-3; D is perhaps TRBD2 (6 bases). The V gene's germline CDR1 is SQVTM and CDR2 ANQGSEA. This CDR3 is 14 amino acids long. In nucleotides, the CDR3 is TGCAGTGGCCTTAGCAGGAGGGGCACAGATACGCAGTATTTT. Residues: CSGLSRRGTDTQYF.

This clonotype occurred many times. This CDR3 is missing its conserved last phenylalanine or tryptophan, likely due to a read error. The DNA is omitted, as the CDR3 cannot be located on it reliably, and the CDR3 follows TCRdb's listing. The chain links TRBV11-2 to TRBJ1-2. CDR1 SGHAT and CDR2 FQNNGV come from the germline V gene. The CDR3 has 16 amino acids, counting both end residues. CDR3 residues: CASSLEGGREILGYTS.

A note on this clonotype: The DNA is left out, because the CDR3 cannot be placed on it with certainty; the CDR3 is given as TCRdb lists it. CDR3 sequence: CASSFGQGSNQLHHF. The V call is TRBV12-3 or TRBV12-4, the J call TRBJ1-5. The CDR3 comprises 15 residues, both ends counted.

This clonotype was seen at least ten times. The chain is built from TRBV5-1 and TRBJ2-3; no clear D gene. Germline CDR1 SGHRS, CDR2 YFSETQ. Trimming took off 1 base at V and 4 bases at J, with 13 bases between the two ends. This CDR3 spans 15 amino acids. CDR3 residues: CASSLRVPGSDTQYF. For the CDR3, the DNA is TGCGCCAGCAGCTTGCGGGTCCCAGGATCAGATACGCAGTATTTT.

This clonotype was seen a handful of times. The junction shows a germline mismatch at one end, possibly a read error. The gene calls are TRBV6-5 and TRBJ2-7; 11 bases line up with TRBD2. CDR1 and CDR2 from the germline V gene are MNHEY and SVGAGI. This CDR3 region has 18 residues. The CDR3, as DNA: TGTGCCAGAAGTTCACTCCAGTCTATGACTAGCGGGACGGACAAGCAGTACTTC. Protein sequence: CARSSLQSMTSGTDKQYF.

A remark on this clonotype: A junction boundary mismatches the germline segment, possibly from a read error. J is TRBJ2-7 and V is TRBV11-2; TRBD1 agrees at 8 bases. CDR1 SGHAT and CDR2 FQNNGV come from the germline V gene. There are 16 residues in the CDR3. In DNA, the CDR3 is TGTGCCAGCAGCCCCCCCCGGACAGGGTACGTCTACGAGCAGTGCTTC. It specifies CASSPPRTGYVYEQCF.

The rearrangement links TRBV5-4 to TRBJ2-2; D is undetermined. Germline V lookup: CDR1 SGHNT, CDR2 YYREEE (reference sequence). V was shortened by 2 bases and J by 8 bases, with 13 bases between the two germline ends. This CDR3 comprises 14 residues. The CDR3 protein is CASSFQAIRGELFF. CDR3 DNA sequence: TGTGCCAGCAGCTTCCAGGCCATACGGGGGGAGCTGTTTTTT.

This clonotype was detected only once. The chain uses TRBV5-5 and TRBJ2-1, with D possibly TRBD2 on 6 matching bases. The ends were cut back, 3 bases at V and 4 bases at J, with 17 bases in the middle. This CDR3 is built from 16 residues. Germline V gene data show CDR1 as SGHKS and CDR2 as YYEKEE (reference sequence). The CDR3 sequence is CASSYQTGGTYNEQFF. Here the CDR3 DNA reads TGTGCCAGCAGCTATCAGACTGGCGGGACGTACAATGAGCAGTTCTTC.

In the case of this clonotype: One base away lies a much larger clone, so this may be a sequencing read error. The chain uses TRBV12-3 or TRBV12-4 and TRBJ1-1, with D perhaps matching TRBD1 (6 bases). Trimming cost V 2 bases and J 2 bases, with 15 bases left between them. This CDR3 comprises 16 residues. This CDR3 reads CASSLLGGAPNTEAFF. DNA for the CDR3: TGTGCCAGCAGTTTACTGGGGGGGGCGCCTAACACTGAAGCTTTCTTT.

This clonotype was seen many times. J is TRBJ2-7 and V is TRBV6-1; 7 bases line up with TRBD1. The CDR3 runs to 18 residues. The V segment lost 2 bases and the J segment 2 bases; nucleotides outside the gene matches: 15. From germline, CDR1 is MNHNS and CDR2 SASEGT. The DNA for the CDR3 is TGTGCCAGCAGTGAATATAATTGGATCGGGACAGAGACCTACGAGCAGTACTTC. Translation gives CASSEYNWIGTETYEQYF.

This clonotype was counted only a few times. As the CDR3 is not closed by the conserved phenylalanine or tryptophan, this likely results from a read error. The gene calls are TRBV6-5 and TRBJ2-3, with D possibly matching TRBD2 (5 bases). Looked up from germline, CDR1 is MNHEY and CDR2 is SVGAGI. The V end lost 5 bases, the J end lost 8 bases, and 17 bases lay between the germline ends. The CDR3 has 14 residues. The CDR3 loop is CASSPSPRDGTQYS. DNA for the CDR3: TGTGCCAGCAGTCCTAGCCCTCGTGACGGTACGCAGTATTCT.

Turning to this clonotype: The germline gene is not matched at one end of the junction; a read error may be the cause. The chain combines TRBV5-1 with TRBJ2-1; TRBD2 agrees at 9 bases. Germline CDR1 reads SGHRS; CDR2 reads YFSETQ. The CDR3 consists of 17 residues. CDR3 protein: CASSPGTSRRQYNGQFF. The CDR3 DNA follows: TGCGCCAGCAGCCCGGGGACTAGCAGGAGGCAATATAATGGGCAGTTCTTC.

This clonotype showed up many times. The V gene is TRBV5-1, the J gene TRBJ2-7, with D possibly TRBD2 on 5 matching bases. This CDR3 is built from 14 residues. The ends were cut back, 4 bases at V and 0 bases at J, with 11 bases in the middle. CDR1 and CDR2 from the germline V gene are SGHRS and YFSETQ. The CDR3 DNA follows: TGCGCCAGCAGCGCCCGGGATTTCTCCTACGAGCAGTACTTC. Translation gives CASSARDFSYEQYF.

Of note for this clonotype: The junction does not match germline at one end; this may be a read error. J is TRBJ2-1 and V is TRBV12-3 or TRBV12-4, with TRBD2 matching 9 bases. The CDR3 has 14 residues. CDR3 DNA: TGTGCCAGCATTCTGACTAGCGGAGTAAATGAGGAGTTCTTC. Translating it yields CASILTSGVNEEFF.

With respect to this clonotype: At one end the junction does not follow the germline gene, possibly because of a read error. V and J are TRBV12-3 or TRBV12-4 and TRBJ2-1, with 8 bases fitting TRBD2. CDR3 length: 15 residues. The CDR3 here is CAGSLTGGTANEQFF. In nucleotides, the CDR3 is TGTGCCGGCAGTCTTACGGGAGGGACCGCAAATGAGCAGTTCTTC.

A note on this clonotype: A much larger clone differs by one base, so this may be a read error. This chain uses TRBV30 with TRBJ2-3; TRBD1 might be the D (7 bases). This CDR3 contains 14 residues. Germline CDR1 GTSNPN, CDR2 SVGIG (reference sequence). The CDR3 sequence: CTWSTGDFTDTQYF. The CDR3 DNA reads TGTACCTGGAGTACAGGGGACTTCACAGATACGCAGTATTTT.

This sequence joins TRBV6-1 and TRBJ2-1; D assignment may be TRBD1 or TRBD2 (6 bases each). Germline V CDR1 and CDR2: MNHNS, SASEGT. The CDR3 runs 14 residues. The CDR3 region is CGSSDRGVVNEQFF. The CDR3 DNA sequence: TGTGGCAGTAGTGATAGGGGGGTGGTGAATGAGCAGTTCTTC.

V usage is TRBV28 and J usage is TRBJ2-7; 10 bases align to TRBD1. This CDR3 contains 15 residues. V lost 9 bases and J lost 6; bases outside the gene matches: 14. The germline gives CDR1 MDHEN, CDR2 SYDVKM. The CDR3 sequence is CASSGGGQGTCEQYF. The CDR3, as DNA: TGTGCCAGTAGCGGAGGGGGACAGGGGACCTGCGAGCAGTACTTC.

A remark on this clonotype: An end of the junction does not agree with germline; a read error may underlie this. This chain uses TRBV5-5 with TRBJ2-3; D remains ambiguous. The CDR3 sequence is 16 residues long. Germline V gene data show CDR1 as SGHKS and CDR2 as YYEKEE (reference sequence). The CDR3 region is CASSFSVFSKVDTQYF. The CDR3 coding sequence is TGTGCCAGTAGCTTCTCTGTGTTTTCTAAAGTGGATACGCAGTATTTT. The full variable domain, its missing parts supplied by reference TRBV5-5 and TRBJ2-3, is DAGVTQSPTHLIKTRGQQVTLRCSPISGHKSVSWYQQVLGQGPQFIFQYYEKEERGRGNFPDRFSARQFPNYSSELNVNALLLGDSALYLCASSFSVFSKVDTQYFGPGTRLTVL.

Note on this clonotype: The conserved closing phenylalanine or tryptophan is absent in this CDR3, likely reflecting a read error. CDR3 DNA sequence: TGTGCCAGCAGTTACAGGGGGGTCTACAGGGATGGGTACACCCTC. As protein: CASSYRGVYRDGYTL. This chain links TRBV6-5 with TRBJ1-2, with a tentative D call TRBD1 (6 bases). The CDR3 has 15 amino acids. Germline V gene sequence: CDR1 MNHEY, CDR2 SVGAGI.

This clonotype turned up a few times. This chain links TRBV4-2 with TRBJ1-1; no firm D call. V was trimmed by 7 bases and J by 6 bases, leaving 18 bases between them. CDR1 LGHNA and CDR2 YNFKEQ come from the germline V gene. The length of the CDR3 is 14 residues. The CDR3 loop reads CASITNQRGAEAFF. The DNA of the CDR3 is TGTGCCAGCATCACAAACCAGAGAGGCGCTGAAGCTTTCTTT.

With respect to this clonotype: This is likely a read error, given that the CDR3 carries no conserved phenylalanine or tryptophan at its end. No DNA is shown, since the ends of the CDR3 on it are uncertain; the CDR3 is the one TCRdb lists. The chain carries TRBV6-1 and TRBJ2-1. The length of the CDR3 is 13 amino acids, counting both ends. Germline V gene sequence: CDR1 MNHNS, CDR2 SASEGT. The CDR3 spells CASSERKNNEQFY.

J is TRBJ2-1 and V is TRBV11-2; D not resolved. CDR3 size: 16 residues. The V gene's germline CDR1 is SGHAT and CDR2 FQNNGV. The V end was cut by 0 bases, the J end by 8 bases, with 17 bases between. For the CDR3, the DNA is TGTGCCAGCAGCTTAGATCGTTTAGCCTTATGGGATGAGCAGTTCTTC. Translated, it gives CASSLDRLALWDEQFF.